The TCR beta chain described here comes from a study of T-cell memory formation after mild COVID-19. TCRdb called the 5' RACE reads again in MiXCR, with one record for every CDR3 protein. The table records around 340,000 distinct CDR3 sequences, under 15% of them present only once. Germline CDR1 and CDR2: DFQATT and SNEGSKA (reference sequence). CDR3 length: 13 amino acids. V was clipped by 4 bases and J by 6 bases; unmatched bases: 5. The TCR sequence derives from a man between 18 and 35 years old who had mild COVID-19 (a few samples of this study predate the infection). Cell type and time point are not known. Sequencing used PBMCs or a T cell subset sorted from them (not recorded which). The chain employs TRBV20-1 and TRBJ2-1, with 8 bases aligning to TRBD2. The CDR3 reads CSAKAGVFNEQFF. The CDR3 DNA reads as TGCAGTGCTAAAGCGGGGGTGTTCAATGAGCAGTTCTTC.